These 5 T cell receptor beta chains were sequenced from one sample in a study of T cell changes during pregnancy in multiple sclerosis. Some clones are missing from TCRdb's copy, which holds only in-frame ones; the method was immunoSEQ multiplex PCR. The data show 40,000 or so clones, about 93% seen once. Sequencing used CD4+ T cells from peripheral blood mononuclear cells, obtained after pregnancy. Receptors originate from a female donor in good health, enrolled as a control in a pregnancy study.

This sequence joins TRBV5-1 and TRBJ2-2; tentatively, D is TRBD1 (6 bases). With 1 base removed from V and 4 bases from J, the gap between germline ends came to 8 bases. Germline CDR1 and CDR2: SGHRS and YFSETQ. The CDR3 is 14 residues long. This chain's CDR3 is CASSLLGGTGELFF. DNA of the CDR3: TGCGCCAGCAGCTTGTTAGGGGGCACCGGGGAGCTGTTTTTT.

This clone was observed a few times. The CDR3 spells CASSLVRGENTEAFF. The CDR3 nucleotides are TGTGCCAGCAGCTTAGTCCGGGGGGAAAACACTGAAGCTTTCTTT. The chain is built from TRBV7-8 and TRBJ1-1; maybe TRBD1 (5 bases). Germline CDR1 SGHVS, CDR2 FQNEAQ. The CDR3 runs 15 residues. V lost 1 base to trimming and J lost 2 bases, with 11 bases between them.

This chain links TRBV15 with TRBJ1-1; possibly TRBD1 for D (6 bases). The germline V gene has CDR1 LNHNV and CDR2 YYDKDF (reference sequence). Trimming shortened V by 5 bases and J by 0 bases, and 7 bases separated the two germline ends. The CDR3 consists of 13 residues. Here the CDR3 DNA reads TGTGCCACCAGCGGACAGATGAACACTGAAGCTTTCTTT. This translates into CATSGQMNTEAFF.

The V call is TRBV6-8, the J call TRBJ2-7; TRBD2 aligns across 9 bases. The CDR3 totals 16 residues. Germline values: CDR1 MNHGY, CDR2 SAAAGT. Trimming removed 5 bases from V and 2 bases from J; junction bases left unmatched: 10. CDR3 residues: CASSPGVAGDPYEQYF. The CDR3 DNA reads TGTGCCAGCAGTCCCGGGGTAGCGGGAGACCCCTACGAGCAGTACTTC.

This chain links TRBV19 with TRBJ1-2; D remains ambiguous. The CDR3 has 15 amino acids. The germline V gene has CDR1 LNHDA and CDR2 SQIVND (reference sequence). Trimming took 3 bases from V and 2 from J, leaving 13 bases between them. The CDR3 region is CASSILLERNYGYTF. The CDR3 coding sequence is TGTGCCAGTAGTATCCTGCTAGAAAGAAACTATGGCTACACCTTC.